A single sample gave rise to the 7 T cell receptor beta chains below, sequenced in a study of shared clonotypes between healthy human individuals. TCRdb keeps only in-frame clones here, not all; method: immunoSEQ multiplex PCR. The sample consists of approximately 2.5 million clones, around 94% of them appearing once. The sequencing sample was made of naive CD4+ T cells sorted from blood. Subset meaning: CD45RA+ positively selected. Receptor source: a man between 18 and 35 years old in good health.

In DNA form, the CDR3 reads TGTGCCAGCAGCCAAGACCGAAGCGGGGGGGTGAACGAGCAGTACTTC. Translated, it gives CASSQDRSGGVNEQYF. The chain joins TRBV4-2 to TRBJ2-7; 10 bases map to TRBD2. The V gene's germline CDR1 is LGHNA and CDR2 YNFKEQ. Unmatched junction bases numbered 7, after V lost 0 bases and J lost 5 bases. The CDR3 extends over 16 amino acids.

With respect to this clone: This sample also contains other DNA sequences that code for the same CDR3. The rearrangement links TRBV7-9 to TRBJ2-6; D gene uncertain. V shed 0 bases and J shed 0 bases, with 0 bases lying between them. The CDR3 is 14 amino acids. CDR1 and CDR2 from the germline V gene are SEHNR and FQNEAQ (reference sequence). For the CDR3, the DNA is TGTGCCAGCAGCTTAGCCTCTGGGGCCAACGTCCTGACTTTC. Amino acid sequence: CASSLASGANVLTF.

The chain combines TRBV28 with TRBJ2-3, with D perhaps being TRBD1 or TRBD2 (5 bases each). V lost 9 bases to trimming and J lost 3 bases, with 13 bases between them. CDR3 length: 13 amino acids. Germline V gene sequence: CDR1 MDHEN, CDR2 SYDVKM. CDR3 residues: CASRSGQTDTQYF. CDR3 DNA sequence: TGTGCCAGTCGCTCGGGGCAGACAGATACGCAGTATTTT.

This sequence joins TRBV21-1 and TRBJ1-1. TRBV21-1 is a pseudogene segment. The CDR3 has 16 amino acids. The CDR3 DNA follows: TGTGCCAGCAGCAAGGGAGGGGGAGATTACAACACTGAAGCTTTCTTT. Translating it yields CASSKGGGDYNTEAFF.

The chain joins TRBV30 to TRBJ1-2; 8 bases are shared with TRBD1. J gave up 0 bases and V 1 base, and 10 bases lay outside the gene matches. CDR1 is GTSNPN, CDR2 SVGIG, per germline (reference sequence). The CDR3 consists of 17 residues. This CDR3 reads CAWSARTGMTSNYGYTF. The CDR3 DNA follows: TGTGCCTGGAGTGCCCGGACAGGGATGACTTCTAACTATGGCTACACCTTC. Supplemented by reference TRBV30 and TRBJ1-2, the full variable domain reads SQTIHQWPATLVQPVGSPLSLECTVEGTSNPNLYWYRQAAGRGLQLLFYSVGIGQISSEVPQNLSASRPQDRQFILSSKKLLLSDSGFYLCAWSARTGMTSNYGYTFGSGTRLTVV.

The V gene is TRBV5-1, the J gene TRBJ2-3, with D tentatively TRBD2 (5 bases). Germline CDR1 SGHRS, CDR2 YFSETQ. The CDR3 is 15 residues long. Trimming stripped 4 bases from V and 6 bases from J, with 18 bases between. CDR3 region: CASSQEASNWDTQYF. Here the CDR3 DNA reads TGCGCCAGCAGCCAGGAGGCCAGTAATTGGGATACGCAGTATTTT.

CDR3 protein: CASKQAGSLLGEQFF. CDR3 coding DNA: TGTGCCAGCAAACAAGCAGGCAGCCTCCTGGGTGAGCAGTTCTTC. V usage is TRBV25-1 and J usage is TRBJ2-1; unclear D gene. V was pared by 7 bases and J by 9 bases, with 22 bases between. This CDR3 spans 15 amino acids. Germline V CDR1 and CDR2: MGHDK, SYGVNS.